Reported below is one T cell receptor beta chain. The antigen is not known. The CDR3 runs to 15 residues. In germline, CDR1 is LNHNV, CDR2 YYDKDF (reference sequence). The germline V and J ends were trimmed by 0 bases and 5 bases, with 13 bases remaining between them. The sample is drawn from a study of vaccination effects on CD4 cells after COVID-19. Using immunoSEQ multiplex PCR, the repertoire was profiled, and TCRdb retains in-frame clones only, with some absent. The sample contains about 26,000 clones, around three quarters of which appear only once. Sequencing in the ViraFEST assay came after antigen-specific CD4+ T cells had been expanded with viral peptide pools, which were used to stimulate PBMC. Culture lasted about nine days before CD4+ T cell isolation. The person's infection with SARS-CoV-2, confirmed by PCR, took place between March and December 2020.

Material: CD4+ T cells from PBMCs cultured with HCoV-NL63 spike peptides, obtained before COVID-19 vaccination. The V call is TRBV15, the J call TRBJ2-5; D remains ambiguous. The source of this sequence is a human donor who had a prior SARS-CoV-2 infection. The CDR3 region is CATSRDPAVGETQYF. Here the CDR3 DNA reads TGTGCCACCAGCAGAGATCCCGCGGTGGGGGAGACCCAGTACTTC.